The present T cell receptor beta chain was sequenced within a study of response to subunit inactivated influenza vaccine. The study, taken as a whole, reports: Authors suggested seasonal influenza vaccinations each recruit few new T cells.

TCRdb ran MiXCR on the RT-PCR reads and lists one entry per CDR3 protein. Of 300,000 to 350,000 distinct CDR3 sequences in the sample, just over 20% were seen once. This clonotype turned up a few times. What it binds is not known. V was trimmed by 5 bases and J by 0 bases, leaving 10 bases between them. There are 14 residues in the CDR3. Sequencing was performed on PBMCs from blood, taken about 20 months after vaccination. This clonotype was obtained from a man between 45 and 75 years old who received an inactivated influenza vaccine. The V and J genes are TRBV12-3 or TRBV12-4 and TRBJ1-2; possible D gene TRBD1, 5 bases. The CDR3 DNA is TGTGCCAGCAGTCCAAAGACAGCTAACTATGGCTACACCTTC. It codes for CASSPKTANYGYTF.